This record covers a single TCR beta chain. Antigen specificity is unknown. Each CDR3 protein gets one entry after TCRdb re-called the RACE reads with MiXCR. The sample includes fewer than 100,000 distinct CDR3 sequences, around 11% of them seen just once. As for time point: patch test 1, 2 weeks after DPC sensitization. Stated treatment: therapeutic diphenylcyclopropenone sensitization with weekly scalp DPC. This CDR3 is built from 17 residues. CDR1 and CDR2 from the germline V gene are MDHEN and SYDVKM. Trimming cost V 5 bases and J 6 bases; bases outside gene matches: 14. This sample is drawn from a study of human T cells and chemical hapten exposure. Overall study results and limits: Sensitization with DPC brought no change to TCRs above 1 in 1000 in frequency.

The chain has TRBV28 and TRBJ2-1; 9 positions match TRBD2. Sequencing was performed on whole blood, taken in connection with sensitization to the hapten diphenylcyclopropenone (DPC). This TCR was sampled from a woman in her thirties or forties with alopecia areata. Some clones in this sample may be carry-over from other donors' samples. CDR3 DNA: TGTGCCAGCAGTCCCCCGGGGGTAGCGGGAGAGGTCAATGAGCAGTTCTTC. Translating it yields CASSPPGVAGEVNEQFF. The full variable domain, with the rest looked up from reference TRBV28 and TRBJ2-1, is DVKVTQSSRYLVKRTGEKVFLECVQDMDHENMFWYRQDPGLGLRLIYFSYDVKMKEKGDIPEGYSVSREKKERFSLILESASTNQTSMYLCASSPPGVAGEVNEQFFGPGTRLTVL.